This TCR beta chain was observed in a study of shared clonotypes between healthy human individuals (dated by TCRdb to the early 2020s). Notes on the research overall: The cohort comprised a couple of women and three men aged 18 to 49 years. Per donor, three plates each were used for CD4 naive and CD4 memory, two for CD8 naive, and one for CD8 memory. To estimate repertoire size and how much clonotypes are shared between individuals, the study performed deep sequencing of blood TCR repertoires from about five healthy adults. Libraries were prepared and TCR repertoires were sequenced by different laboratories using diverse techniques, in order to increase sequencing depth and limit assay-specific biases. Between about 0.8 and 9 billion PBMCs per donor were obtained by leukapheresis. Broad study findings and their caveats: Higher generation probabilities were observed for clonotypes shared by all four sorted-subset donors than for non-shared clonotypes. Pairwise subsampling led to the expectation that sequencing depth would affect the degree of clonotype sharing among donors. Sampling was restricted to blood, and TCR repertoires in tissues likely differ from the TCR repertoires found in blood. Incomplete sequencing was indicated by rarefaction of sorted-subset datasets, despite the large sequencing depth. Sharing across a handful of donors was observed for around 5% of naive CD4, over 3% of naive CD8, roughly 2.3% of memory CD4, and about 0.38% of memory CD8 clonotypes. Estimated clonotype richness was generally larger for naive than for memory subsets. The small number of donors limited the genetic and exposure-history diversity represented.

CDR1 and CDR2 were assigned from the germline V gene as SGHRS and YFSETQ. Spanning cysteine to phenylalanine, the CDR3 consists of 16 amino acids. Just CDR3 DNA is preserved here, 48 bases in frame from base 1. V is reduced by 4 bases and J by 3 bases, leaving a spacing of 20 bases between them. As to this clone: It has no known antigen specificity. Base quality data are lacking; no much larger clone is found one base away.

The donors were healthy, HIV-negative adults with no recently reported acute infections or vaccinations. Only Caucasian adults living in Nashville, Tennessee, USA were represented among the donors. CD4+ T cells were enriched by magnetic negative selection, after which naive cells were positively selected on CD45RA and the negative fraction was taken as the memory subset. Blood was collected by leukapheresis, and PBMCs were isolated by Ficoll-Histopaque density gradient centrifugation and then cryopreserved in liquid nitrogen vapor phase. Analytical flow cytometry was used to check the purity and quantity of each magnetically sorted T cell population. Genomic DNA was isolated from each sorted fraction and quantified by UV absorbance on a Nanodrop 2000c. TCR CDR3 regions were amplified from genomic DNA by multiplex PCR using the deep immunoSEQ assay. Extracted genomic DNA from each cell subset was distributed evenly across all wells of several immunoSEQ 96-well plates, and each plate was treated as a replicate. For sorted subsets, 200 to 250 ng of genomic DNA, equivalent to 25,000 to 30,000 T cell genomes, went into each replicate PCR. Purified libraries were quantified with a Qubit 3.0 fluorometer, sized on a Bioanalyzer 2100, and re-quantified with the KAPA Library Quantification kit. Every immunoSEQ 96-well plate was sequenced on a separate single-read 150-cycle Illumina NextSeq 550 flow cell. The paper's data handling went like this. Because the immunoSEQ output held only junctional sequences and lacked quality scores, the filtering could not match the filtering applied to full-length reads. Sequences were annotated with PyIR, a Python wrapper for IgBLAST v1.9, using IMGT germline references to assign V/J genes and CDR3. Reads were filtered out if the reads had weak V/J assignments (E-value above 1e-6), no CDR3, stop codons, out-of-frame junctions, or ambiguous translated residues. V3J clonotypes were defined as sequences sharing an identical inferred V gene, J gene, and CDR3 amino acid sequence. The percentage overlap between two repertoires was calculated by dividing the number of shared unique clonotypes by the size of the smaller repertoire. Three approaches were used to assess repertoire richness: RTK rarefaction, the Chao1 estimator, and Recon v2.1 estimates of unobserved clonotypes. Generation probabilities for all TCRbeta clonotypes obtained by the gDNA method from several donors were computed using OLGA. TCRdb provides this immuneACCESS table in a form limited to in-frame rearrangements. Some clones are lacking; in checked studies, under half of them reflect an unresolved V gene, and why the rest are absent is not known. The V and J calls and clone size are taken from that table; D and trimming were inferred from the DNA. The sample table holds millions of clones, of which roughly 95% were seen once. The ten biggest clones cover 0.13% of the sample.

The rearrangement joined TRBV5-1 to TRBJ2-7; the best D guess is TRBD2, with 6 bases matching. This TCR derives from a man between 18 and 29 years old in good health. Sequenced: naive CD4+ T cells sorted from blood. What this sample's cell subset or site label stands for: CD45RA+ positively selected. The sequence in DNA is TGCGCCAGCAGCATACTAGCTTCGACTGCTGTCTACGAGCAGTACTTC. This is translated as CASSILASTAVYEQYF.